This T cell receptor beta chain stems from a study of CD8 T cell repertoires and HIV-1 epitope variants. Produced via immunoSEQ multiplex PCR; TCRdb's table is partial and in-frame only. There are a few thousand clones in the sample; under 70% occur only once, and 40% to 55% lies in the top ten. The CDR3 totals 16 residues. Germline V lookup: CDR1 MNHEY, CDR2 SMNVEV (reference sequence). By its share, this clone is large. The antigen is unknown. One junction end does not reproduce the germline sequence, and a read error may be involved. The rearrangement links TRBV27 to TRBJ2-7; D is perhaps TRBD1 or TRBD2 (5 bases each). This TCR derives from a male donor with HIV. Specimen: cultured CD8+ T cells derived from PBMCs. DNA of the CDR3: TGTGCCAGCAGTGTATCCTCCGGGACGGTGTCCTACGAGCAGTACTTC. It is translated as CASSVSSGTVSYEQYF.